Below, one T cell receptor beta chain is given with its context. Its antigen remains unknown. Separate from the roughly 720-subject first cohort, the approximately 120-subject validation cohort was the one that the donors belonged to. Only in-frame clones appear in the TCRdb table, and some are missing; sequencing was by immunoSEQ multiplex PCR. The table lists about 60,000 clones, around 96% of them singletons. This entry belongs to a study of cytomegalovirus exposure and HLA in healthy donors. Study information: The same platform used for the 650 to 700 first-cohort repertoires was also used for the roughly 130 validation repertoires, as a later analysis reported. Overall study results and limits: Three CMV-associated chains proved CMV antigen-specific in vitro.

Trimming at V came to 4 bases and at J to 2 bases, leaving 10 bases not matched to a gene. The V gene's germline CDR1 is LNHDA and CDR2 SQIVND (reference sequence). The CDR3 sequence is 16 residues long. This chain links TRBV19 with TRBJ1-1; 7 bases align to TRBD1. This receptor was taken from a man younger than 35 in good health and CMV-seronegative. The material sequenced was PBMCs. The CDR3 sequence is CASSRGDSPPNTEAFF. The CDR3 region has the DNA TGTGCCAGTAGTAGGGGGGACAGCCCACCAAACACTGAAGCTTTCTTT.